Detailed here is one TCR beta chain. This clonotype was seen repeatedly, ten times or more. Its recognized antigen is unknown. No much larger clone is present one base from it, and per-base qualities are unavailable. The TCR beta CDR3 regions were amplified from the RNA transcripts. For the first round of RT-PCR on the TCR CDR3, the HTBI primer set was used together with the Qiagen OneStep RT-PCR kit. Libraries were constructed in a second round of multiplex PCR, after which size selection and purification were performed. Paired-end sequencing of the libraries was performed with 100 bp reads on an Illumina HiSeq2000. Per the source publication's procedure: SOAPnuke was used to process the raw data, removing reads that contained adapters or uncalled bases, had a mean Phred below 15, or lacked an exact match to the constant primer or identifier. COPE v1.2.5 was used to merge high-quality paired reads, and clonotypes were defined as unique nucleotide sequences. Clonotypes were aligned to IMGT TRBV, TRBD and TRBJ reference segments using MiTCR v1.1. Analysis was restricted to V-J combinations with a frequency above 0.0001, which covered 98% to 99.2% of repertoires. The TCS score was defined as F50 (clonal expansion) divided by E x V (chaos), with BLOSUM62-based TCRdist calculated between CDR3 peptides within each V-J. Welch's t-statistics and random forest reduced roughly 530 V-J features to 13, which were used in a naive Bayes classifier (R e1071). TCRdb reran the public reads through fastp at Q25 and MiXCR, keeping productive beta chains. Here each entry gathers all rows of one CDR3 protein and keeps the most common genes and DNA. V and J calls and clone size were set by TCRdb, not the authors. In all, the sample holds under 700,000 distinct CDR3 sequences, and over 15% of those were seen once. The ten largest clones take up roughly 18% of the sample.

Stable Graves' hyperthyroidism was defined as the absence of progression to ophthalmopathy over 18 months of follow-up. Hyperthyroidism patients were aged 18 to 65 years and newly diagnosed, with disease duration of less than 2 months. Any patient with an uncontrolled infection, another autoimmune disease, pregnancy or lactation was excluded. Diagnoses relied on clinical symptoms, serum thyroxine and TRAb, thyroid ultrasound and orbital computed tomography. PBMCs were separated from 10 ml of fresh peripheral blood using Ficoll-Paque density gradient centrifugation. Total RNA was extracted with Trizol reagent, and quality was checked on an Agilent 2100 Bioanalyzer. The data are from a study of T cells in Graves' hyperthyroidism and ophthalmopathy (dated by TCRdb to about 2019). With respect to the entire study: Peripheral blood samples were taken at initial diagnosis, before any treatment was given. To identify distinguishing TCR V-J signatures, a discovery cohort of about 100 patients was used, comprising roughly 45 with Graves' ophthalmopathy and some 57 with stable Graves' hyperthyroidism. Prospective prediction of ophthalmopathy was tested in an independent validation cohort consisting of some 18 hyperthyroidism patients and approximately 16 patients who later progressed to ophthalmopathy. For training and testing, the roughly 97 patients in the discovery cohort were randomly divided in a 7:3 ratio. Thyroid tissue and blood T-cell repertoires from six Graves' hyperthyroidism patients were also compared in the study. After blood sampling, hyperthyroidism patients were treated with methimazole at a starting dose of 30 mg daily, and ophthalmopathy patients were treated with high-dose intravenous methylprednisolone. According to the paper, TCR Vbeta CDR3 sequencing was carried out on 135 peripheral blood samples, which came from 40 to 45 ophthalmopathy, some 73 hyperthyroidism and around 17 progressor patients.

Study-wide findings and limitations: In cross-validation, a model built on a 13 V-J signature told ophthalmopathy apart from stable hyperthyroidism with approximately 90% sensitivity and roughly 83% specificity, and in testing the same model reached 80%/75%. Sample size was not statistically predetermined, and blinding of investigators to group allocation was not performed. Most expanded thyroid clonotypes (frequency above 0.001) were also found in blood, which suggests that blood repertoires may mirror thyroid immune responses. During validation, the model predicted progression to ophthalmopathy a median of about 6.5 months ahead of onset, with roughly 65% sensitivity and about 72% specificity.

The sample consisted of blood. The clonotype originates from a young woman with Graves' hyperthyroidism.

The CDR3 protein: CASREGFGGRANIQYF. The base sequence is TGTGCCAGCAGGGAGGGATTTGGCGGGAGGGCGAACATTCAGTACTTC. The rearrangement joined TRBV12-3 or TRBV12-4 to TRBJ2-4, and 9 bases in between align with TRBD2. From the cysteine through the phenylalanine, the CDR3 covers 16 amino acids. The entry retains the CDR3 DNA only, 48 bases that are in frame from base 1. Ends trimmed: V by 6 bases, J by 7 bases; bases unmatched to a gene: 13.